The source of this TCR beta chain is a study of blood T cell repertoires in COVID-19. Sequencing was performed with immunoSEQ multiplex PCR; in TCRdb, only in-frame clones are kept and a portion is missing. This table holds 250,000 to 300,000 clones, 80% to 95% found once. CDR1 and CDR2 from the germline V gene are DFQATT and SNEGSKA (reference sequence). V was pared by 4 bases and J by 7 bases, with 12 bases of the junction left unmatched. The CDR3 is 14 amino acids. The source is a woman in her 30s who had recovered from COVID-19. This chain connects TRBV20-1 to TRBJ2-7, with 8 bases matching TRBD2. Sequencing was carried out using PBMCs or T cells enriched from blood (not recorded which). CDR3 DNA sequence: TGCAGTGCTATTGAAGCGGGAGTATCCGGGGAGCAGTACTTC. Translated: CSAIEAGVSGEQYF.